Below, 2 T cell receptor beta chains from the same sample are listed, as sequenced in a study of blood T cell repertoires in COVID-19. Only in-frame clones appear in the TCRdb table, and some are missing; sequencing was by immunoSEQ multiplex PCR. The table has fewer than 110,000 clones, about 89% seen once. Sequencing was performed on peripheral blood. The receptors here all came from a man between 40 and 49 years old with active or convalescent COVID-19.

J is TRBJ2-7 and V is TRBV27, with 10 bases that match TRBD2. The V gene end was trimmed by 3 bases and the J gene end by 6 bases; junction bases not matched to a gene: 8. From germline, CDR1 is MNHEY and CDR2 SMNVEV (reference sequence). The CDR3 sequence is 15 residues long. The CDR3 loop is CASSFGLAAPFEQYF. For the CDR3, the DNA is TGTGCCAGCAGTTTTGGACTAGCGGCACCTTTCGAGCAGTACTTC.

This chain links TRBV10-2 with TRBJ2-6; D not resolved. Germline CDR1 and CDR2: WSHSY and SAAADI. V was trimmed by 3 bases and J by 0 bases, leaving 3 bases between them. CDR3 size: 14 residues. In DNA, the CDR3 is TGCGCCAGCAGTGACAGCTCTGGGGCCAACGTCCTGACTTTC. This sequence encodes CASSDSSGANVLTF.